The 18 T cell receptor beta chains below were found in one sample sequenced in a study of OX40 agonist ivuxolimab in advanced cancers. TCRdb keeps only in-frame clones here, not all; method: immunoSEQ multiplex PCR. The data contain fewer than 70,000 clones, 65% to 90% of them singletons. Source: CD4+ or CD8+ T cells sorted from blood, taken in a trial of the OX40 agonist ivuxolimab. These receptors were collected from an adult with an advanced solid tumor such as melanoma, head and neck, liver or kidney cancer.

The CDR3 reads CASSVVGTSGWEVDEQFF. CDR3 coding DNA: TGTGCCAGCAGCGTAGTCGGGACTAGCGGGTGGGAAGTGGATGAGCAGTTCTTC. This chain uses TRBV9 with TRBJ2-1; 12 bases fit TRBD2. The germline CDR1 and CDR2 sequences are SGDLS and YYNGEE. The trim removed 0 bases at V and 8 bases at J, leaving 12 bases unmatched. CDR3 length: 18 residues.

The V call is TRBV28, the J call TRBJ2-7; 8 nucleotides align to TRBD2. Germline trimming cut 1 base from V and 2 bases from J; bases unmatched to any gene: 10. This CDR3 spans 17 amino acids. Germline assignment: CDR1 MDHEN and CDR2 SYDVKM. The CDR3 DNA reads as TGTGCCAGCAGTTTATACCACCTACTAGCGGACCCCTACGAGCAGTACTTC. As protein: CASSLYHLLADPYEQYF. Variable domain in full (rest from reference TRBV28 and TRBJ2-7): DVKVTQSSRYLVKRTGEKVFLECVQDMDHENMFWYRQDPGLGLRLIYFSYDVKMKEKGDIPEGYSVSREKKERFSLILESASTNQTSMYLCASSLYHLLADPYEQYFGPGTRLTVT.

This sequence joins TRBV7-2 and TRBJ1-4; D gene ambiguous. Trimming removed 3 bases at V and 5 bases at J, with 4 bases between. CDR3 length equals 12 residues. Germline lookup yields CDR1 SGHTA and CDR2 FQGNSA. CDR3 amino acids: CASSFENEKLFF. CDR3 bases: TGTGCCAGCAGCTTTGAGAATGAAAAACTGTTTTTT.

The J gene is TRBJ2-5, the V gene TRBV11-1, with TRBD1 identical over 7 bases. CDR3 size: 16 residues. V was pared by 5 bases and J by 2 bases, with 11 bases of the junction left unmatched. Germline V CDR1 and CDR2: SGHAT, FQDESV (reference sequence). The DNA for the CDR3 is TGTGCCAGCAGCCCGCGGACAGGTTCAGGTCAAGAGACCCAGTACTTC. It encodes CASSPRTGSGQETQYF. The whole variable domain, remainder taken from reference TRBV11-1 and TRBJ2-5, is EAEVAQSPRYKITEKSQAVAFWCDPISGHATLYWYRQILGQGPELLVQFQDESVVDDSQLPKDRFSAERLKGVDSTLKIQPAELGDSAMYLCASSPRTGSGQETQYFGPGTRLLVL.

As DNA, the CDR3 is TGTGCCAGCATTGGGCTAGCGGGAGAATTCACCGGGGAGCTGTTTTTT. Translating it yields CASIGLAGEFTGELFF. V usage is TRBV2 and J usage is TRBJ2-2; 10 bases align to TRBD2. J lost 4 bases, V lost 7 bases, and 9 bases had no gene match. Germline CDR1 and CDR2: SNHLY and FYNNEI. The CDR3 is 16 residues long.

This clone occurred once. The V gene is TRBV29-1, the J gene TRBJ1-5, with unresolved D. V lost 6 bases, J lost 7 bases, and 19 bases lay in between. This CDR3 is built from 14 residues. In germline, CDR1 is SQVTM, CDR2 ANQGSEA. For the CDR3, the DNA is TGCAGCGTCCATTCCGGGGAACCGGGGCAGCCCCAGCATTTT. This codes for CSVHSGEPGQPQHF.

This chain joins TRBV27 and TRBJ1-1; D remains unclear. The CDR3 contains 15 residues. Germline V gene lookup returns CDR1 MNHEY and CDR2 SMNVEV (reference sequence). Trimming pared 8 bases from V and 0 bases from J, leaving 16 bases between. The CDR3 bases are TGTGCCAGCCTAGGACCGCCCTACCTGAACACTGAAGCTTTCTTT. It codes for CASLGPPYLNTEAFF.

This clone was seen a handful of times. The chain links TRBV10-3 to TRBJ1-1; 8 bases fit TRBD1. CDR1 and CDR2 from the germline V gene are ENHRY and SYGVKD. The CDR3 totals 14 residues. After removal of 6 bases from V and 1 base from J, the junction contained 4 bases not matched to a gene. The CDR3 region is CAIRMDRANTEAFF. CDR3 DNA: TGTGCCATCAGGATGGACAGGGCGAACACTGAAGCTTTCTTT.

The V call is TRBV7-9, the J call TRBJ2-5; no firm D call. This CDR3 is 11 amino acids long. Germline loops: CDR1 SEHNR, CDR2 FQNEAQ (reference sequence). Trimming pared 5 bases from V and 5 bases from J, leaving 6 bases between. CDR3 amino acids: CASSRYETQYF. DNA of the CDR3: TGTGCCAGCAGCCGATACGAGACCCAGTACTTC. The full variable domain, in which reference TRBV7-9 and TRBJ2-5 provide the parts outside the CDR3, is DTGVSQNPRHKITKRGQNVTFRCDPISEHNRLYWYRQTLGQGPEFLTYFQNEAQLEKSRLLSDRFSAERPKGSFSTLEIQRTEQGDSAMYLCASSRYETQYFGPGTRLLVL.

The chain is built from TRBV7-2 and TRBJ2-5; a possible D gene is TRBD1 (7 bases). V lost 4 bases and J lost 5, with 11 bases in between. CDR1 and CDR2 from the germline V gene are SGHTA and FQGNSA. The CDR3 totals 13 residues. The CDR3 is CASSSQGGETQYF. In nucleotides, the CDR3 is TGTGCCAGCAGCTCCCAGGGGGGTGAGACCCAGTACTTC.

The chain carries TRBV5-1 and TRBJ2-6; D is ambiguous. V was pared by 0 bases and J by 3 bases, with 10 bases between. CDR3 length: 16 residues. Germline CDR1 reads SGHRS; CDR2 reads YFSETQ. The CDR3 loop is CASSLVGRYGANVLTF. The CDR3 region has the DNA TGCGCCAGCAGCTTGGTTGGTAGGTATGGGGCCAACGTCCTGACTTTC. Supplemented by reference TRBV5-1 and TRBJ2-6, the full variable domain reads KAGVTQTPRYLIKTRGQQVTLSCSPISGHRSVSWYQQTPGQGLQFLFEYFSETQRNKGNFPGRFSGRQFSNSRSEMNVSTLELGDSALYLCASSLVGRYGANVLTFGAGSRLTVL.

In this sample, this clone turned up once. J is TRBJ2-2 and V is TRBV5-5, with 8 bases matching TRBD2. The germline CDR1 and CDR2 sequences are SGHKS and YYEKEE (reference sequence). J gave up 2 bases and V 5 bases, and 11 bases lay outside the gene matches. The CDR3 has 17 residues. The CDR3 DNA reads as TGTGCCAGCAGGACCCAAGCGGGAGCTTCTAACACCGGGGAGCTGTTTTTT. Its translation is CASRTQAGASNTGELFF.

V usage is TRBV7-3 and J usage is TRBJ2-1, with 9 bases that match TRBD2. The CDR3 spans 13 residues. Per germline, CDR1 SGHTA and CDR2 FQGTGA. The trim removed 4 bases at V and 10 bases at J, leaving 5 bases unmatched. The CDR3 is CASSSRLAEEQFF. Written as DNA, the CDR3 is TGTGCCAGCAGCTCAAGACTAGCGGAGGAGCAGTTCTTC.

The chain links TRBV5-4 to TRBJ2-1, with D perhaps TRBD2 (5 bases). Looked up from germline, CDR1 is SGHNT and CDR2 is YYREEE (reference sequence). Trimming took 4 bases from V and 12 from J, leaving 17 bases between them. The length of the CDR3 is 13 residues. This CDR3 is CASSHTGSVGQFF. CDR3 in DNA: TGTGCCAGCAGCCACACTGGGAGTGTTGGGCAGTTCTTC. The full variable domain, completed using reference TRBV5-4 and TRBJ2-1, is ETGVTQSPTHLIKTRGQQVTLRCSSQSGHNTVSWYQQALGQGPQFIFQYYREEENGRGNFPPRFSGLQFPNYSSELNVNALELDDSALYLCASSHTGSVGQFFGPGTRLTVL.

In this sample, this clone turned up a few times. The chain links TRBV15 to TRBJ1-2; D call uncertain. The CDR3 sequence is 14 residues long. The V and J ends lost 0 bases and 6 bases respectively, with 11 bases between them. CDR1 LNHNV and CDR2 YYDKDF come from the germline V gene (reference sequence). CDR3 amino acids: CATSRDKGFDGYTF. In DNA form, the CDR3 reads TGTGCCACCAGCAGAGATAAAGGATTTGATGGCTACACCTTC.

The chain combines TRBV5-6 with TRBJ2-5; 14 positions match TRBD2. This CDR3 spans 15 amino acids. V dropped 4 bases and J dropped 4; count of bases not matched to a gene: 3. Germline V gives CDR1 SGHDT, CDR2 YYEEEE. The CDR3 region has the DNA TGTGCCAGCAGCGAGGGACTAGCGGGAGTAGAGACCCAGTACTTC. Translated, it gives CASSEGLAGVETQYF.

The V call is TRBV19, the J call TRBJ2-1; 11 bases match TRBD1. The CDR3 extends over 14 amino acids. CDR1 and CDR2 from the germline V gene are LNHDA and SQIVND (reference sequence). V gave up 9 bases and J gave up 6 bases; unmatched junction bases: 7. The chain's CDR3 is CASHGTGGTNEQFF. CDR3 nucleotide sequence: TGTGCCAGCCATGGGACAGGGGGAACCAATGAGCAGTTCTTC.

The chain employs TRBV6-1 and TRBJ1-5, with a weak D call TRBD1 (6 bases). CDR1 is MNHNS, CDR2 SASEGT, per germline. This CDR3 spans 14 amino acids. The ends were cut back, 6 bases at V and 3 bases at J, with 12 bases in the middle. This chain's CDR3 is CASRGAGLNQPQHF. The CDR3 DNA follows: TGTGCCAGCAGGGGGGCGGGCCTCAATCAGCCCCAGCATTTT.